Reported below is one T cell receptor beta chain. This clone has more than one count but fewer than ten. The clone's antigen remains unknown. No quality values exist for individual bases; no much larger clone is one base distant. From each donor, a single peripheral blood sample of about 120 mL on average was drawn into heparinised tubes. Using a panel that included CD45RO, CCR7, CD25, CD127, CD95 and CD27, naive, central memory, regulatory and stem cell-like memory CD4+ T cells were sorted on a BD FACSAria II. Every sorted population had a purity above 95%. PBMCs were isolated right away by Lymphoprep density gradient centrifugation and were stained directly, without culture. Samples were stained and sorted in pairs, with one healthy donor and one patient per experiment, so that batch effects were minimized. These data belong to a study of beta chain features in type 1 diabetes (dated by TCRdb to 2016 to 2019). Describing the broader study: Mean age, gender distribution, total cell number and subset yield were not different between patients and healthy donors. A total of roughly 100 million sorted cells were examined across all samples, and the number of cells per subset was strongly correlated with RNA yield. In the study, recently diagnosed type 1 diabetes patients and matched healthy donors were compared on the TCRB repertoires of their sorted circulating CD4+ T cell subsets. Naive and central memory subsets were obtained from all 30 or so donors, but regulatory and stem cell-like memory subsets were isolated from only 8 patients and about 8 healthy donors.

CDR1 is given as SGHTA and CDR2 as FQGTGA, both from the germline V gene. Germline trimming: 1 base from V, 3 bases from J; junction bases outside gene matches: 15. The CDR3 runs 18 amino acids, cysteine and phenylalanine included. Only the CDR3 DNA stays, 54 bases, in frame from base 1. Points the paper makes about the study in general: Because cDNA was sequenced instead of genomic DNA, activated cells with high expression could be over-represented, although the groups did not differ in activation or CD3 levels. Type 1 diabetes patients showed a moderate but significant shortening of TCRB CDR3 length in all four CD4+ subsets. HLA sub-analyses involved small numbers of individuals, so any influence of HLA type on TCRB rearrangement remained unresolved. Shorter templates might have been favored by PCR, but patient and control samples were amplified and corrected together, so both groups would have been affected equally by any skew. At VDJ recombination sites, type 1 diabetes patients had fewer insertions and more deleted nucleotides, which implies abnormalities in thymic rearrangement. Naive, central memory and regulatory TCRB repertoires appeared more similar among patients than among healthy donors.

The entire amount of isolated RNA was reverse transcribed using the High Capacity cDNA Reverse Transcription Kit, so the sequenced TCRB transcripts were expressed ones. Deep immunoSEQ sequencing was applied to naive, central memory and regulatory T cell samples, giving an average of roughly 3.6 million total reads per sample. Sorted cells were lysed in RLT buffer, and RNA was extracted using DNase-treated RNeasy Micro or Mini kits according to cell number. Each cell subset was processed on its own to prevent cross-contamination, while patient and healthy donor samples were processed together. The immunoSEQ multiplex PCR was used to amplify TCRB sequences from cDNA, yielding 87-bp fragments that span the CDR3 region. The amplicons were sequenced using the Illumina HiSeq platform. As for the authors' bioinformatics: Synthetic template baselines were used to correct PCR bias computationally, reads within Hamming distance 2 were collapsed, and singletons that could not be merged were discarded. Reads were aligned against IMGT so that V, D and J genes, CDR3 length and insertions or deletions at six rearrangement sites could be assigned. Clonotype counts were normalized to sorted cell number within each subset before computing true diversity and Gini coefficients with the tcR R package. The overlap coefficient, calculated on TCRB nucleotide sequences, was used to measure repertoire sharing. TCRdb took this table from immuneACCESS and kept in-frame rearrangements with V and J called. Such tables lack part of the clones; where checked against another copy, unresolved V genes explain under half of the gap, and the rest is unexplained. That table furnishes V, J and clone size, whereas the DNA furnished D and trimming. For this sample the table gives under 150,000 clones, of which about 50% were detected only once. Jointly, the top ten make up 0.35% to 0.5% of the sample.

Sequenced input: Tregs from blood. The cell subset or site label for this specimen denotes: regulatory CD4+ T cells. The chain was built from TRBV7-3 and TRBJ2-7, and 7 junction bases match TRBD1. The source is a man aged 18 to 35 in good health. The CDR3 in this case is CASSLRGGQKFWDYEQYF. The sequenced DNA: TGTGCCAGCAGCTTAAGAGGGGGCCAAAAATTTTGGGACTACGAGCAGTACTTC.